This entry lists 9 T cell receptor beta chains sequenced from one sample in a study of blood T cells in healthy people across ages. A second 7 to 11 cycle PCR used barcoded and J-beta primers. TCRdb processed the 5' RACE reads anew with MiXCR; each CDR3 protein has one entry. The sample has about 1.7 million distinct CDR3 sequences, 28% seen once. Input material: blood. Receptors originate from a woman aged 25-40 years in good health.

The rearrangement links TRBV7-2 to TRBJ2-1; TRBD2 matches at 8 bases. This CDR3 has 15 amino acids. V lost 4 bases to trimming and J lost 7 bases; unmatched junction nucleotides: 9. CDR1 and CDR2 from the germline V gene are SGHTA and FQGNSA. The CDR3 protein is CASSSRGLAGNEQFF. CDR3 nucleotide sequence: TGTGCCAGCAGCTCCCGTGGGTTAGCGGGAAATGAGCAGTTCTTC.

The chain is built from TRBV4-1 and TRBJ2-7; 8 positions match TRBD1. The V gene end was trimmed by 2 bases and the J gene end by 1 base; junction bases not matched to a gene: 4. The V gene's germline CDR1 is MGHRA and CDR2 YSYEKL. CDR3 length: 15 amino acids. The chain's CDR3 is CASSQSQGESYEQYF. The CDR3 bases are TGCGCCAGCAGCCAATCACAGGGGGAATCCTACGAGCAGTACTTC.

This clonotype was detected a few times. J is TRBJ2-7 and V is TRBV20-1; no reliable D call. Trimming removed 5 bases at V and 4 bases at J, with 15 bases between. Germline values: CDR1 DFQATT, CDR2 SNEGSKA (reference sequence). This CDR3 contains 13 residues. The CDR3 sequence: CSAWTSERYEQYF. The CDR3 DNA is TGCAGTGCTTGGACGTCGGAGAGATACGAGCAGTACTTC.

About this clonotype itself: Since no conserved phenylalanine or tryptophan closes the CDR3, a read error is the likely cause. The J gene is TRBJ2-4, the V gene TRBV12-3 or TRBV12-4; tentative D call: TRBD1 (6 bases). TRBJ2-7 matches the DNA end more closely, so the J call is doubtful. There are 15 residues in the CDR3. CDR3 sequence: CASSSGAFDSYEQYL. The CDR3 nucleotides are TGTGCCAGCAGTTCAGGGGCTTTTGATTCCTACGAGCAGTACTTA.

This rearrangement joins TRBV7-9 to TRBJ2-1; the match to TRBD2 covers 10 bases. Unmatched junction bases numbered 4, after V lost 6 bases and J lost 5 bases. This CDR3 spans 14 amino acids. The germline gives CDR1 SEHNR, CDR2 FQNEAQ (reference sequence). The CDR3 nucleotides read TGTGCCAGCAGGGCAGCGGGGGGGCACAATGAGCAGTTCTTC. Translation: CASRAAGGHNEQFF.

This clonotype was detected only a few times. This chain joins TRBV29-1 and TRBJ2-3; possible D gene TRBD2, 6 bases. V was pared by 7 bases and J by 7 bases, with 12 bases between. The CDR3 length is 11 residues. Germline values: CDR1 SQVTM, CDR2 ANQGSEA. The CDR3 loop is CSGGGVHTQYF. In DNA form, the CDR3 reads TGCAGCGGGGGCGGGGTACATACGCAGTATTTT.

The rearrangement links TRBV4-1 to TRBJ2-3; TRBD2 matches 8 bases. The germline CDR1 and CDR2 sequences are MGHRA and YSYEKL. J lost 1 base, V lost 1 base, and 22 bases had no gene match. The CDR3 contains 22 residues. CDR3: CASSQVLGGLSGGGTGTDTQYF. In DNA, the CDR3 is TGCGCCAGCAGCCAAGTTCTGGGGGGCCTTAGTGGCGGGGGGACGGGCACAGATACGCAGTATTTT.

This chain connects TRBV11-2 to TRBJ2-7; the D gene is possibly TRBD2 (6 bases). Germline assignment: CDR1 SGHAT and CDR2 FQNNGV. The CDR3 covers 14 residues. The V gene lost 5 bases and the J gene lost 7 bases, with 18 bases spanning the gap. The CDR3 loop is CASSPWSGPLEQYF. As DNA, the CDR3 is TGTGCCAGCAGCCCCTGGAGCGGGCCGTTGGAGCAGTACTTC.

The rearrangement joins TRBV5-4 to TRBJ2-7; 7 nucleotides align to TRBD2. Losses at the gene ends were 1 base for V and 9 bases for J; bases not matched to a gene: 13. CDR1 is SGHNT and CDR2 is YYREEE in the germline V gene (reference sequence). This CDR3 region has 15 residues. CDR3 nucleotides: TGTGCCAGCAGCTTGCCGTGGAGGGGTGGGGGGGGGCAGTACTTC. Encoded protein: CASSLPWRGGGGQYF.